This T cell receptor beta chain was observed in a study of blood T cells in healthy people across ages. A J-beta primer mix and a sample-barcoded 5' primer were used in a second PCR of roughly 6 to 11 cycles. Each CDR3 protein gets one entry after TCRdb re-called the 5' RACE reads with MiXCR. The sample consists of over a million distinct CDR3 sequences, 20% to 25% of them appearing once. CDR1 is SEHNR, CDR2 FQNEAQ, per germline (reference sequence). The CDR3 sequence is 15 residues long. The germline V and J ends were trimmed by 2 bases and 6 bases, with 15 bases remaining between them. This sample also appeared in a second study, on T cells of mothers and their children.

This sequence was found in a girl aged 2-10 years in good health. This rearrangement joins TRBV7-9 to TRBJ2-3; D assignment may be TRBD1 or TRBD2 (5 bases each). The sequenced material came from blood. The DNA of the CDR3 is TGTGCCAGCAGCTTATTCGGTGGGGGAGCCGATACGCAGTATTTT. Translated: CASSLFGGGADTQYF.